The 24 T cell receptor beta chains reported below all come from one sample, sequenced in a study of cytotoxic CD8 clonotypes in ibrutinib-treated CLL. Sequencing used immunoSEQ multiplex PCR; TCRdb keeps in-frame clones, though not all of them. This sample has about 50,000 clones; roughly 54% occur once, and the top ten carry 20% to 30%. This specimen was PBMCs, taken at disease progression, from a patient treated with ibrutinib. The receptors were sampled from a human donor with chronic lymphocytic leukemia.

The chain carries TRBV10-3 and TRBJ2-1; 9 nucleotides line up with TRBD2. V trimming: 8 bases; J trimming: 3 bases; junction bases outside the gene matches: 5. CDR1 and CDR2 (germline): ENHRY, SYGVKD. CDR3 size: 14 residues. CDR3 in DNA: TGTGCCATCCGGAGTAGCGGGAGCTACAATGAGCAGTTCTTC. This gives the protein CAIRSSGSYNEQFF.

The chain recombines TRBV4-2 with TRBJ1-4, with D possibly being TRBD1 (5 bases). Trimming cost V 4 bases and J 0 bases, with 12 bases left between them. This CDR3 spans 16 amino acids. The V gene's germline CDR1 is LGHNA and CDR2 YNFKEQ. CDR3 region: CASSRRGGATNEKLFF. The DNA of the CDR3 is TGTGCCAGCAGCCGGCGGGGGGGAGCAACTAATGAAAAACTGTTTTTT.

The chain recombines TRBV19 with TRBJ2-2; 8 bases match TRBD2. The CDR3 contains 15 residues. Germline CDR1 LNHDA, CDR2 SQIVND (reference sequence). After removal of 7 bases from V and 5 bases from J, the junction contained 9 bases not matched to a gene. CDR3 protein: CASTPGAGVTGELFF. As DNA, the CDR3 is TGTGCCAGTACCCCGGGAGCGGGAGTAACCGGGGAGCTGTTTTTT.

This clone was detected only a few times. This chain joins TRBV27 and TRBJ1-5; tentatively, D is TRBD1 (6 bases). The CDR3 consists of 13 residues. CDR1 and CDR2 (germline): MNHEY, SMNVEV (reference sequence). Trimming shortened V by 0 bases and J by 9 bases, and 9 bases separated the two germline ends. For the CDR3, the DNA is TGTGCCAGCAGTTTATCCAGGGGCAGGCCCCAGCATTTT. Translation gives CASSLSRGRPQHF.

The chain carries TRBV2 and TRBJ2-5, with D uncertain. The CDR3 length is 13 residues. V was pared by 4 bases and J by 3 bases, with 9 bases between. Per germline, CDR1 SNHLY and CDR2 FYNNEI. This CDR3 reads CASSVGYEETQYF. DNA of the CDR3: TGTGCCAGCAGTGTAGGCTACGAAGAGACCCAGTACTTC.

This clone occurred once. The J gene is TRBJ2-7, the V gene TRBV30; possible D gene TRBD1, 6 bases. V lost 5 bases and J lost 4, with 15 bases in between. The CDR3 is made up of 13 amino acids. The germline V gene has CDR1 GTSNPN and CDR2 SVGIG (reference sequence). The CDR3 sequence: CAWDPGHIYEQYF. As DNA, the CDR3 is TGTGCCTGGGATCCGGGACACATTTACGAGCAGTACTTC.

This clone was recorded a few times. The V call is TRBV7-6, the J call TRBJ2-2, with 7 positions matching TRBD1. The CDR3 runs 16 residues. Germline CDR1 reads SGHVS; CDR2 reads FNYEAQ. J lost 6 bases, V lost 6 bases, and 13 bases had no gene match. CDR3 sequence: CASSSRTGEVAGELFF. In DNA form, the CDR3 reads TGTGCCAGCAGTTCCCGAACAGGGGAAGTGGCCGGGGAGCTGTTTTTT.

The chain has TRBV29-1 and TRBJ1-2; TRBD1 is a possible D gene (5 bases). The ends were cut back, 5 bases at V and 3 bases at J, with 16 bases in the middle. The V gene's germline CDR1 is SQVTM and CDR2 ANQGSEA. The CDR3 covers 14 residues. This CDR3 is CSVQGGAVDYGYTF. The CDR3 region has the DNA TGCAGCGTTCAGGGAGGGGCGGTGGACTATGGCTACACCTTC.

This sequence joins TRBV5-1 and TRBJ1-2, with no clear D. This CDR3 region has 13 residues. V dropped 7 bases and J dropped 1 base, with 11 bases sitting between them. Germline CDR1 and CDR2: SGHRS and YFSETQ. CDR3 sequence reads: CASRMDSNYGYTF. CDR3 bases: TGCGCCAGCCGGATGGATAGTAACTATGGCTACACCTTC.

This clone occurred many times. The chain links TRBV7-7 to TRBJ2-2; D may be TRBD2 (5 bases). The V gene's germline CDR1 is SSHAT and CDR2 FNYEAQ (reference sequence). V gave up 1 base and J gave up 4 bases, with 7 bases separating them. The CDR3 is made up of 14 amino acids. CDR3 residues: CASSLVGSTGELFF. DNA of the CDR3: TGTGCCAGCAGCTTAGTTGGGAGCACCGGGGAGCTGTTTTTT. The entire variable domain, with the rest obtained from reference TRBV7-7 and TRBJ2-2, is as follows: GAGVSQSPRYKVTKRGQDVTLRCDPISSHATLYWYQQALGQGPEFLTYFNYEAQPDKSGLPSDRFSAERPEGSISTLTIQRTEQRDSAMYRCASSLVGSTGELFFGEGSRLTVL.

This chain links TRBV10-3 with TRBJ1-6; 7 bases map to TRBD1. The germline gives CDR1 ENHRY, CDR2 SYGVKD. V gave up 6 bases and J gave up 6 bases; unmatched junction bases: 8. This CDR3 contains 15 residues. CDR3 sequence: CAISQEGTANSPLHF. The CDR3 coding sequence is TGTGCCATCAGCCAAGAAGGGACAGCTAATTCACCCCTCCACTTT.

The V gene is TRBV10-3, the J gene TRBJ1-5; weak D call: TRBD1 (5 bases). Germline CDR1 reads ENHRY; CDR2 reads SYGVKD. The CDR3 consists of 17 residues. The V gene lost 0 bases and the J gene lost 2 bases, with 14 bases spanning the gap. In nucleotides, the CDR3 is TGTGCCATCAGTGAGTCGAAGAAAGGGGTGGGCAATCAGCCCCAGCATTTT. Protein product: CAISESKKGVGNQPQHF.

The rearrangement uses TRBV4-2 and TRBJ1-1; D is undetermined. Germline V CDR1 and CDR2: LGHNA, YNFKEQ. V dropped 0 bases and J dropped 2 bases, with 10 bases sitting between them. This CDR3 is built from 15 residues. The CDR3 DNA reads TGTGCCAGCAGCCAAGATTTGGAGCCTAACACTGAAGCTTTCTTT. Protein: CASSQDLEPNTEAFF.

The CDR3 here is CASSLRGTGRSDTQYF. The CDR3 DNA sequence: TGCGCCAGCAGCTTGCGTGGGACAGGGCGTTCAGATACGCAGTATTTT. V and J are TRBV5-1 and TRBJ2-3; 9 bases map to TRBD1. The ends lost 1 base at V and 4 bases at J; junction bases unmatched: 7. Germline CDR1 reads SGHRS; CDR2 reads YFSETQ. The CDR3 length is 16 residues.

V usage is TRBV6-5 and J usage is TRBJ1-2, with D possibly TRBD1 on 6 matching bases. CDR3 length: 15 amino acids. Germline loops: CDR1 MNHEY, CDR2 SVGAGI. Trimming cost V 1 base and J 4 bases, with 13 bases left between them. For the CDR3, the DNA is TGTGCCAGCAGTTACTGGCAGGGGTACGGCTATGGCTACACCTTC. Its translation is CASSYWQGYGYGYTF.

The rearrangement links TRBV30 to TRBJ2-3, with D possibly being TRBD1 or TRBD2 (6 bases each). The CDR3 sequence is 13 residues long. Trimming left V 7 bases short and J 7 bases short, with 18 bases between. CDR1 is GTSNPN, CDR2 SVGIG, per germline (reference sequence). The CDR3: CASDVGGGYTQYF. CDR3 bases: TGTGCCTCAGACGTCGGGGGCGGGTATACGCAGTATTTT.

The V call is TRBV18, the J call TRBJ2-3; D possibly matches TRBD1 or TRBD2 (5 bases each). CDR3 length: 13 amino acids. The V and J ends lost 4 bases and 5 bases respectively, with 10 bases between them. Germline values: CDR1 KGHSH, CDR2 LQKENI. The CDR3, as DNA: TGTGCCAGCTCACGGGACCCCGGAGATACGCAGTATTTT. This gives the protein CASSRDPGDTQYF.

The V and J genes are TRBV5-1 and TRBJ2-5; D might be TRBD1 (5 bases). Germline loops: CDR1 SGHRS, CDR2 YFSETQ. V lost 3 bases to trimming and J lost 0 bases, with 9 bases between them. This CDR3 has 14 residues. CDR3 in DNA: TGCGCCAGCAGCTACGGACACAACCAAGAGACCCAGTACTTC. It is translated as CASSYGHNQETQYF.

This chain joins TRBV7-9 and TRBJ2-1, with 9 bases that match TRBD2. The CDR3 spans 18 residues. CDR1 and CDR2 from the germline V gene are SEHNR and FQNEAQ (reference sequence). V dropped 7 bases and J dropped 1; count of bases not matched to a gene: 14. The CDR3 region has the DNA TGTGCCAGCATCCGACGCATTGGGACTAGCCCGTCCTACAATGAGCAGTTCTTC. Translated: CASIRRIGTSPSYNEQFF.

The chain has TRBV28 and TRBJ2-5, with 14 bases that match TRBD2. Trimming cost V 5 bases and J 4 bases; bases outside gene matches: 3. This CDR3 is built from 15 residues. CDR1 and CDR2 (germline): MDHEN, SYDVKM. CDR3 residues: CASSPGLAGAETQYF. CDR3 DNA sequence: TGTGCCAGCAGTCCGGGACTAGCGGGGGCAGAGACCCAGTACTTC.

The V and J genes are TRBV6-5 and TRBJ1-1; D possibly corresponds to TRBD1 (5 bases). CDR3 size: 14 residues. In germline, CDR1 is MNHEY, CDR2 SVGAGI. V gave up 4 bases and J gave up 3 bases, with 12 bases separating them. CDR3 in DNA: TGTGCCAGCAGTTTTAGGGGAGGGTACACTGAAGCTTTCTTT. Protein sequence: CASSFRGGYTEAFF.

The gene calls are TRBV28 and TRBJ2-3; D uncertain. The CDR3 runs to 13 residues. Germline V lookup: CDR1 MDHEN, CDR2 SYDVKM. The V and J ends lost 4 bases and 2 bases respectively, with 7 bases between them. In DNA, the CDR3 is TGTGCCAGCAGTTCCCCCGCCACAGATACGCAGTATTTT. It yields the protein CASSSPATDTQYF.

The gene calls are TRBV10-3 and TRBJ2-2, with D unresolved. The CDR3 runs to 14 residues. The V end lost 6 bases, the J end lost 0 bases, and 8 bases lay between the germline ends. Per germline, CDR1 ENHRY and CDR2 SYGVKD. The CDR3 loop is CAISSEANTGELFF. As DNA, the CDR3 is TGTGCCATCAGCTCTGAGGCGAACACCGGGGAGCTGTTTTTT.

This clone appeared a few times. The chain couples TRBV19 to TRBJ2-2; D not resolved. This CDR3 has 14 amino acids. CDR1 and CDR2 (germline): LNHDA, SQIVND (reference sequence). V was pared by 4 bases and J by 1 base, with 7 bases between. CDR3 protein: CASSRGRNTGELFF. Written as DNA, the CDR3 is TGTGCCAGTAGTAGAGGACGGAACACCGGGGAGCTGTTTTTT.